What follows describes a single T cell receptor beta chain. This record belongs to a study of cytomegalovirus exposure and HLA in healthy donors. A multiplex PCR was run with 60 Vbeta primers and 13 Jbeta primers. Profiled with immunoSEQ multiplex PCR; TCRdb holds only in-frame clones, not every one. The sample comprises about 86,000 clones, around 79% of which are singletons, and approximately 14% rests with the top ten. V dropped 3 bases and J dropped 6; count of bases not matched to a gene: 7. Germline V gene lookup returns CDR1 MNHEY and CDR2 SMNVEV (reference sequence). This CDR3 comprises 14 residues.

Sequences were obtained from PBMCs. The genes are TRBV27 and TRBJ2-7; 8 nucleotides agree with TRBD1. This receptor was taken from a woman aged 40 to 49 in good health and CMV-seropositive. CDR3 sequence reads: CASSFQGAFGEQYF. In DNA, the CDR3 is TGTGCCAGCAGTTTCCAGGGGGCTTTTGGCGAGCAGTACTTC.